Listed below are T cell receptor beta chains from one sample, sequenced in a study of graft-versus-host responses after intestinal transplantation. Produced via immunoSEQ multiplex PCR; TCRdb's table is partial and in-frame only. The sample lists about 15,000 clones, 33% occurring once. The input for sequencing was alloreactive CD4+ T cells from a mixed lymphocyte reaction culture, taken before intestinal transplant. The receptor set was obtained from a human patient who received an intestinal transplant. Both conserved end residues are part of each CDR3. Fields, in order: CDR3 protein, CDR3 DNA, J gene, clone size, V gene, D gene. The D gene is left open where the match is weak. Clone size is stated in some rows and not others, as once, few, many or a class when expanded.

cdr3_aa: CASSLYGSYNEQFF
cdr3_nt: TGTGCCAGCAGCTTATATGGATCTTACAATGAGCAGTTCTTC
j_call: TRBJ2-1
clone_size: -
v_call: TRBV7-2
d_call: -

cdr3_aa: CAWGVTSGRREQYF
cdr3_nt: TGTGCCTGGGGGGTGACTAGCGGGAGGAGGGAGCAGTACTTC
j_call: TRBJ2-7
clone_size: -
v_call: TRBV30
d_call: TRBD2

cdr3_aa: CAWSMDRGQNSNQPQHF
cdr3_nt: TGTGCCTGGAGTATGGACAGGGGGCAAAATAGCAATCAGCCCCAGCATTTT
j_call: TRBJ1-5
clone_size: -
v_call: TRBV30
d_call: TRBD1

cdr3_aa: CASSDGGYSYNEQFF
cdr3_nt: TGTGCCAGCAGTGATGGGGGTTACTCCTACAATGAGCAGTTCTTC
j_call: TRBJ2-1
clone_size: -
v_call: TRBV13
d_call: -

cdr3_aa: CASSLGYGRGNQPQHF
cdr3_nt: TGTGCCAGCAGCTTAGGGTACGGGAGAGGCAATCAGCCCCAGCATTTT
j_call: TRBJ1-5
clone_size: -
v_call: TRBV11-1
d_call: -

cdr3_aa: CASSLGLAGGPSSTDTQYF
cdr3_nt: TGTGCCAGCAGCTTAGGGCTAGCGGGGGGGCCCTCTAGCACAGATACGCAGTATTTT
j_call: TRBJ2-3
clone_size: few
v_call: TRBV13
d_call: TRBD2

cdr3_aa: CAVGSLYGYTF
cdr3_nt: TGTGCCGTAGGGTCTCTCTATGGCTACACCTTC
j_call: TRBJ1-2
clone_size: few
v_call: TRBV6-5
d_call: -

cdr3_aa: CASSYLGTSGLTDTQYF
cdr3_nt: TGTGCCAGCAGTTACCTTGGGACTAGCGGCCTCACAGATACGCAGTATTTT
j_call: TRBJ2-3
clone_size: once
v_call: TRBV6-8
d_call: TRBD2

cdr3_aa: CASSEGGISYEQYF
cdr3_nt: TGCGCCAGCAGTGAGGGAGGGATCTCCTACGAGCAGTACTTC
j_call: TRBJ2-7
clone_size: medium-sized
v_call: TRBV10-2
d_call: -

cdr3_aa: CASKSTTDTQYF
cdr3_nt: TGTGCCAGCAAAAGCACCACAGATACGCAGTATTTT
j_call: TRBJ2-3
clone_size: -
v_call: TRBV6-5
d_call: -

cdr3_aa: CASSTRQYNQPQHF
cdr3_nt: TGTGCCAGCAGCACGCGACAGTACAATCAGCCCCAGCATTTT
j_call: TRBJ1-5
clone_size: -
v_call: TRBV6-5
d_call: -